This entry describes one T cell receptor beta chain. These data are taken from a study of blood T cell repertoires in COVID-19. The overall study: The study drew acute and convalescent COVID-19 samples from the United States, Italy and Spain. The analysed material was cDNA or gDNA that came from T cells, B-cell-depleted T cells, or PBMCs.

This CDR3 has 15 amino acids. V lost 7 bases and J 3 bases, leaving 17 bases between the germline ends. Germline V CDR1 and CDR2: SGHRS, YFSETQ. In the authors' workflow: Reference gene primers were amplified, and this amplification served to estimate nucleated cell counts. Clones were read by immunoSEQ multiplex PCR, and TCRdb kept only the in-frame ones, dropping some. V, J and clone size reflect that table, while D and trimming were determined from the DNA. The sample yields some 150,000 clones, roughly 90% seen once. The J gene is TRBJ2-1, the V gene TRBV5-1, with D possibly TRBD1 on 6 matching bases. Sequenced: peripheral blood. This clonotype was obtained from an older woman who had recovered from COVID-19. As DNA, the CDR3 is TGCGCCAGCGGTCCCGGAACAGGGAACTACAATGAGCAGTTCTTC. It specifies CASGPGTGNYNEQFF.